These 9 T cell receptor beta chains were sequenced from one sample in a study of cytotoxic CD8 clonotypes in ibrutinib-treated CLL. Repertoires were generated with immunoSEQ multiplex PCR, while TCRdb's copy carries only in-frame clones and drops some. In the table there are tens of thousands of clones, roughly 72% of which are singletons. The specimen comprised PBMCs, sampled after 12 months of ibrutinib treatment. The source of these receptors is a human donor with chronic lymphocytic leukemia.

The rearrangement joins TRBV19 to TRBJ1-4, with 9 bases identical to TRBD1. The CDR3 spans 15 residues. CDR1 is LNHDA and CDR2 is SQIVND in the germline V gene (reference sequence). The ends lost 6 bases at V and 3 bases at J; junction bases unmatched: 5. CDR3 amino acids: CASRTGGFSNEKLFF. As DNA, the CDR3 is TGTGCCAGTAGGACAGGGGGATTTTCTAATGAAAAACTGTTTTTT.

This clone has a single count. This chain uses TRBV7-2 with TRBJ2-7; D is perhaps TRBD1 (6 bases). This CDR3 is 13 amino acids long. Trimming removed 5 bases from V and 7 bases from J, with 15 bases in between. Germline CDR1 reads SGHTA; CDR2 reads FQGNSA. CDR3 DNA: TGTGCCAGCAGCCCGCAAACAGGGAGAGAGCAGTACTTC. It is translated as CASSPQTGREQYF.

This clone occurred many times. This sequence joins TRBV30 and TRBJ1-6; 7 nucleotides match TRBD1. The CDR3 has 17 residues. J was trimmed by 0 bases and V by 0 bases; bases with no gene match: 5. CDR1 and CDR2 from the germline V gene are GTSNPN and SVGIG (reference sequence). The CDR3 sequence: CAWSVRAGGSYNSPLHF. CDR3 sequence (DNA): TGTGCCTGGAGTGTACGGGCAGGGGGCTCCTATAATTCACCCCTCCACTTT.

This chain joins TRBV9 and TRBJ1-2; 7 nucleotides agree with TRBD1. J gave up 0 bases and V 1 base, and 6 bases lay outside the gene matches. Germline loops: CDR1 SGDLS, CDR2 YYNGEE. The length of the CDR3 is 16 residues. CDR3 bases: TGTGCCAGCAGCGTATTTGACAGGGCTTCTAACTATGGCTACACCTTC. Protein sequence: CASSVFDRASNYGYTF.

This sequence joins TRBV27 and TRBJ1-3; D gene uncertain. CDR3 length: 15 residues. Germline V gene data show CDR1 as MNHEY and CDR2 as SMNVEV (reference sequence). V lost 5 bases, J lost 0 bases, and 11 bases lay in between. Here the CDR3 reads CASSSLPLSGNTIYF. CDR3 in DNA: TGTGCCAGCAGTAGTCTCCCCCTCTCTGGAAACACCATATATTTT.

The chain's CDR3 is CASSQAGQGSTEAFF. The DNA of the CDR3 is TGCGCCAGCAGCCAGGCGGGACAGGGGAGCACTGAAGCTTTCTTT. V usage is TRBV4-1 and J usage is TRBJ1-1; 10 positions match TRBD1. There are 15 residues in the CDR3. V was clipped by 3 bases and J by 4 bases; unmatched bases: 5. In germline, CDR1 is MGHRA, CDR2 YSYEKL.

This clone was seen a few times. The CDR3 DNA sequence: TGTGCCTGGATGTTGGACGGCTATGGCTACACCTTC. Translation gives CAWMLDGYGYTF. V usage is TRBV30 and J usage is TRBJ1-2; D gene ambiguous. Per the germline V gene, CDR1 is GTSNPN and CDR2 is SVGIG (reference sequence). V lost 4 bases and J 4 bases, leaving 10 bases between the germline ends. CDR3 length equals 12 residues.

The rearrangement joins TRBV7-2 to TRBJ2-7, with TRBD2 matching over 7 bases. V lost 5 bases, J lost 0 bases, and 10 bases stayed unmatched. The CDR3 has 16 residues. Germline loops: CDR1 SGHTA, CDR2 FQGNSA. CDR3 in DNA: TGTGCCAGCAGCCAAGAGCAAGCGGGGAGCTCCTACGAGCAGTACTTC. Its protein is CASSQEQAGSSYEQYF. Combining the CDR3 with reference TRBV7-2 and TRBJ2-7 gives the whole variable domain GAGVSQSPSNKVTEKGKDVELRCDPISGHTALYWYRQSLGQGLEFLIYFQGNSAPDKSGLPSDRFSAERTGGSVSTLTIQRTQQEDSAVYLCASSQEQAGSSYEQYFGPGTRLTVT.

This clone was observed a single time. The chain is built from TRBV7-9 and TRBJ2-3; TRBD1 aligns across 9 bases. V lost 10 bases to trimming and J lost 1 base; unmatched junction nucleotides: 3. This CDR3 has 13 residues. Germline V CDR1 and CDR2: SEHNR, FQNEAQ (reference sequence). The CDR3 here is CAITGGRTDTQYF. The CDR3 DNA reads TGTGCCATCACAGGGGGCCGCACAGATACGCAGTATTTT.